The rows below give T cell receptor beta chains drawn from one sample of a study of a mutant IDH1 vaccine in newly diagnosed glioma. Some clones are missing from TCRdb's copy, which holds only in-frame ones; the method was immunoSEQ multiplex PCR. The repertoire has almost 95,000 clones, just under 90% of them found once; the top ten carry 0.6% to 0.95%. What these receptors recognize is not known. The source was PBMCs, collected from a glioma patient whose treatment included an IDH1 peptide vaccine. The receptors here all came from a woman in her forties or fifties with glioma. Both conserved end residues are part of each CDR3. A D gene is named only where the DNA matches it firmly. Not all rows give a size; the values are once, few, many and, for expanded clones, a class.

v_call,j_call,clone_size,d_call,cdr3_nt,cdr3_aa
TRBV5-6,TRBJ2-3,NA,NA,TGTGCCAGCAGCTTGGACGGCACAGATACGCAGTATTTT,CASSLDGTDTQYF
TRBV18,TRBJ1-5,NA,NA,TGTGCCAGCTCACCAATGCAGGGGCCTTTGGGCAATCAGCCCCAGCATTTT,CASSPMQGPLGNQPQHF
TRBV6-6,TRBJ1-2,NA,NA,TGTGCCAGCGGTGAGCGTAAGGGGGGTGGCTATGGCTACACCTTC,CASGERKGGGYGYTF
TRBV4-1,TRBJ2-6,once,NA,TGCGCCAGCAGCCAAGTTCGCCAGCGCTCTGGGGCCAACGTCCTGACTTTC,CASSQVRQRSGANVLTF
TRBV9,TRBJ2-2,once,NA,TGTGCCAGCAGCGTAGGGGGGAACACCGGGGAGCTGTTTTTT,CASSVGGNTGELFF
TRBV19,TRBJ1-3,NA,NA,TGTGCCAGTAGTATGTGGATTAGCTCTGGAAACACCATATATTTT,CASSMWISSGNTIYF
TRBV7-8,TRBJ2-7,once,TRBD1,TGTGCCAGCAGCTCCGGGACAGGGGTTGTCTACGAGCAGTACTTC,CASSSGTGVVYEQYF
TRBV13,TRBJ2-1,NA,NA,TGTGCCAGCAGCCCGGTCGGGGCGGAAAACAATGAGCAGTTCTTC,CASSPVGAENNEQFF
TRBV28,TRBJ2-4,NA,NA,TGTGCCAGCAACCGGGGCAGGATAAACATTCAGTACTTC,CASNRGRINIQYF
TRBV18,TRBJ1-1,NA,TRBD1,TGTGCCAGCGCAACAGGGGTTGGCACTGAAGCTTTCTTT,CASATGVGTEAFF
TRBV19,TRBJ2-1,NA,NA,TGTGCCAGTAGTATCGGACCCGCGCCTTTCTCCTACAATGAGCAGTTCTTC,CASSIGPAPFSYNEQFF
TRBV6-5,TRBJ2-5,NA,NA,TGTGCCAGCAGTTACTCGGGGACGGCCGTCGGTAGCCAGTACTTC,CASSYSGTAVGSQYF
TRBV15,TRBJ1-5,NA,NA,TGTGCCACCAGCTTCCGAGGGGGGCCCCAGCATTTT,CATSFRGGPQHF
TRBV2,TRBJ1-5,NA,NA,TGTGCCAGCGGCCAGGGTTATAGCAATCAGCCCCAGCATTTT,CASGQGYSNQPQHF
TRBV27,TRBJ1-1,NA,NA,TGTGCCAGCAGCTTTCGAACCGGAGTGAACACTGAAGCTTTCTTT,CASSFRTGVNTEAFF
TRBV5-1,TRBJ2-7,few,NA,TGCGCCAGCAGCTTGGTAAGAGGGGTCTACGAGCAGTACTTC,CASSLVRGVYEQYF
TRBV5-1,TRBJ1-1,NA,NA,TGCGCCAGCAGCTTGGCCCTAGGAGAACTTCACACTGAAGCTTTCTTT,CASSLALGELHTEAFF
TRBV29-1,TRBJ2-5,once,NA,TGCAGCGGATCCACAGACCGGGAGACCCAGTACTTC,CSGSTDRETQYF
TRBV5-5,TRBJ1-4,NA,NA,TGTGCCAGCAGCTCTCCGGGGGGCATTAATGAAAAACTGTTTTTT,CASSSPGGINEKLFF
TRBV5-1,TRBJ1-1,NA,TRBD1,TGCGCCAGCGGGGACAGCCTAAAGGGGGCTTTCTTT,CASGDSLKGAFF
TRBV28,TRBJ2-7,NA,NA,TGTGCCAGCGGGACGGATTATTACGAGCAGTACTTC,CASGTDYYEQYF
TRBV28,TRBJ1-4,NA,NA,TGTGCCAGCAGGATGGGGGGGGTTGGTGAAAAACTGTTTTTT,CASRMGGVGEKLFF
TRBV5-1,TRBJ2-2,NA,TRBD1,TGCGCCAGCAGCATTGGACAGGGGAGTATCGCCGGGGAGCTGTTTTTT,CASSIGQGSIAGELFF
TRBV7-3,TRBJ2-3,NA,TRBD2,TGTGCCAGCAGCTTACCGAGCGGGGTCTTCTCAGATACGCAGTATTTT,CASSLPSGVFSDTQYF
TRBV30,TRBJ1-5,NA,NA,TGTGCCTGGAGTGTTCCGGGACATCCCCATCATTTT,CAWSVPGHPHHF